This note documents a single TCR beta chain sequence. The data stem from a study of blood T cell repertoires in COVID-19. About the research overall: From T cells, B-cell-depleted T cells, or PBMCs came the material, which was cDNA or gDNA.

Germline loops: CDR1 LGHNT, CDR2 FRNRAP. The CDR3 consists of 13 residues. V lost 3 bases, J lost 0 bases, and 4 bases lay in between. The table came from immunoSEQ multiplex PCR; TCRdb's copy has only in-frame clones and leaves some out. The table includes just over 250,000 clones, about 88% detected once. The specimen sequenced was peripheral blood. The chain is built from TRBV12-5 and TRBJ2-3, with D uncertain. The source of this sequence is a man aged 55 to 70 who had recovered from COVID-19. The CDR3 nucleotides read TGTGCTAGTGGTTTTCGTAGCACAGATACGCAGTATTTT. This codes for CASGFRSTDTQYF.